The subject of this entry is one T cell receptor beta chain. These data belong to a study of blood T cell repertoires in COVID-19. The germline V gene has CDR1 MDHEN and CDR2 SYDVKM. The CDR3 is 15 residues long. V lost 3 bases, J lost 3 bases, and 8 bases stayed unmatched. Method: immunoSEQ multiplex PCR; TCRdb's copy keeps in-frame clones and lacks some. The sample lists tens of thousands of clones, over 80% occurring once. The V call is TRBV28, the J call TRBJ2-7; the match to TRBD2 covers 7 bases. The clonotype comes from a woman aged 80 or over with acute or convalescent COVID-19. The sample consisted of peripheral blood. The CDR3 protein is CASSLGSGGGYEQYF. In DNA form, the CDR3 reads TGTGCCAGCAGTTTGGGCTCGGGAGGAGGCTACGAGCAGTACTTC.